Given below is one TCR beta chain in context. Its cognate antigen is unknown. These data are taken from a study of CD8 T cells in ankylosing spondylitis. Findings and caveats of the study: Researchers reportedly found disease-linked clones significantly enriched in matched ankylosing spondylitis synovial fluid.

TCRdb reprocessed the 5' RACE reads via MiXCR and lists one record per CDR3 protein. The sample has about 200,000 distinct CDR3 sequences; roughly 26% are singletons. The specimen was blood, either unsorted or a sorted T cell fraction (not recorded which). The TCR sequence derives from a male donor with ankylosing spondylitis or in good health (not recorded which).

In DNA, the CDR3 is TGTGCCAGCAGATCCGCGTCCGGGAGTTTAGCCAAAAACATTCAGTACTTC. It codes for CASRSASGSLAKNIQYF. The chain has TRBV6-1 and TRBJ2-4; tentative D call: TRBD2 (6 bases). CDR1 MNHNS and CDR2 SASEGT come from the germline V gene. The CDR3 is 17 amino acids. Trimming took off 6 bases at V and 0 bases at J, with 18 bases between the two ends.